The 28 T cell receptor beta chains in this list originate from one sample, sequenced in a study of regulatory and conventional T cells in RAG deficiency. The sorted conventional CD4+ T cells were CD25-low and CD127-high, with genomic DNA sequenced. Here immunoSEQ multiplex PCR was the method, and the copy in TCRdb shows in-frame clones only, minus some. The sample records around 1,300 clones, about 80% being singletons. Source material: CD4+ effector T cells sorted from blood. The source is a human donor with RAG deficiency presenting as severe combined immunodeficiency.

This clone was counted only a few times. The chain couples TRBV27 to TRBJ2-1; 7 positions match TRBD2. V shed 4 bases, J shed 5 bases, and the junction held 20 bases outside the gene matches. The CDR3 spans 19 residues. From germline, CDR1 is MNHEY and CDR2 SMNVEV (reference sequence). CDR3 in amino acids: CASSSYITSRGGRDNEQFF. In DNA, the CDR3 is TGTGCCAGCAGTTCCTACATCACCTCTCGCGGGGGTAGGGACAATGAGCAGTTCTTC.

V usage is TRBV4-3 and J usage is TRBJ2-1, with 7 bases matching TRBD2. CDR1 is LGHNA, CDR2 YSLEER, per germline. The CDR3 runs to 15 residues. Trimming removed 7 bases from V and 3 bases from J; junction bases left unmatched: 9. Here the CDR3 DNA reads TGCGCCAGCACCCCAGCGGGACGCCTCTACAATGAGCAGTTCTTC. Protein sequence: CASTPAGRLYNEQFF.

The chain links TRBV19 to TRBJ1-1; D uncertain. V shed 3 bases and J shed 8 bases, with 7 bases lying between them. The CDR3 sequence is 11 residues long. Germline CDR1 LNHDA, CDR2 SQIVND (reference sequence). CDR3 sequence reads: CASSMRLEAFF. The CDR3 DNA follows: TGTGCCAGTAGTATGAGGTTAGAAGCTTTCTTT.

The chain employs TRBV30 and TRBJ1-2; D call uncertain. V dropped 4 bases and J dropped 1 base, with 7 bases sitting between them. Germline assignment: CDR1 GTSNPN and CDR2 SVGIG (reference sequence). The CDR3 has 12 residues. CDR3 protein: CAWKGGNYGYTF. The DNA for the CDR3 is TGTGCCTGGAAGGGAGGTAACTATGGCTACACCTTC. Full variable domain (rest looked up from reference TRBV30 and TRBJ1-2): SQTIHQWPATLVQPVGSPLSLECTVEGTSNPNLYWYRQAAGRGLQLLFYSVGIGQISSEVPQNLSASRPQDRQFILSSKKLLLSDSGFYLCAWKGGNYGYTFGSGTRLTVV.

J is TRBJ1-1 and V is TRBV6-6, with a weak D call TRBD1 (6 bases). V lost 6 bases to trimming and J lost 0 bases, with 8 bases between them. The germline CDR1 and CDR2 sequences are MNHNY and SVGAGI (reference sequence). There are 13 residues in the CDR3. This chain's CDR3 is CASSRGMNTEAFF. CDR3 nucleotides: TGTGCCAGCAGCAGGGGCATGAACACTGAAGCTTTCTTT.

This clone was seen a few times. Other DNA variants within this sample encode the same CDR3. The rearrangement links TRBV2 to TRBJ1-1; D might be TRBD1 (5 bases). The CDR3 extends over 13 amino acids. Trimming removed 7 bases from V and 8 bases from J, with 17 bases in between. Germline CDR1 SNHLY, CDR2 FYNNEI. The CDR3 DNA sequence: TGTGCCAGCAATAGGATCGGGGCAGGAGAAGCTTTCTTT. Amino acids: CASNRIGAGEAFF.

The chain couples TRBV5-1 to TRBJ1-1; maybe TRBD1 (5 bases). This CDR3 has 16 residues. V shed 4 bases and J shed 4 bases, with 20 bases lying between them. In germline, CDR1 is SGHRS, CDR2 YFSETQ. The CDR3 here is CASSQQETRGGTEAFF. The DNA of the CDR3 is TGCGCCAGCAGCCAACAGGAAACCCGGGGCGGCACTGAAGCTTTCTTT.

The gene calls are TRBV27 and TRBJ1-1; 10 positions match TRBD1. Germline CDR1 MNHEY, CDR2 SMNVEV (reference sequence). The CDR3 runs 14 residues. With 4 bases clipped from V and 1 base from J, the junction kept 0 bases outside the gene matches. CDR3 in amino acids: CASSWDRGNTEAFF. As DNA, the CDR3 is TGTGCCAGCAGTTGGGACAGGGGGAACACTGAAGCTTTCTTT.

This chain connects TRBV7-3 to TRBJ2-7; perhaps D is TRBD1 or TRBD2 (5 bases each). The V end was cut by 3 bases, the J end by 2 bases, with 11 bases between. Germline CDR1 and CDR2: SGHTA and FQGTGA. The CDR3 consists of 14 residues. The CDR3, as DNA: TGTGCCAGCAGCTTGGGACCGGCCCCCTACGAGCAGTACTTC. It codes for CASSLGPAPYEQYF.

This chain uses TRBV6-1 with TRBJ2-5; TRBD1 agrees at 8 bases. V lost 2 bases, J lost 4 bases, and 6 bases stayed unmatched. Germline loops: CDR1 MNHNS, CDR2 SASEGT. This CDR3 comprises 15 residues. CDR3 residues: CASSESARGRETQYF. The CDR3 coding sequence is TGTGCCAGCAGTGAATCTGCCAGGGGGCGAGAGACCCAGTACTTC.

The chain joins TRBV6-1 to TRBJ1-3; a weak D match, TRBD1 (5 bases). The V and J ends lost 4 bases and 2 bases respectively, with 12 bases between them. The CDR3 runs 15 residues. Germline loops: CDR1 MNHNS, CDR2 SASEGT. The CDR3 protein is CASSVTGVAGNTIYF. The CDR3, as DNA: TGTGCCAGCAGTGTGACGGGGGTCGCTGGAAACACCATATATTTT.

The V and J genes are TRBV13 and TRBJ1-2; D unresolved. There are 17 residues in the CDR3. Germline loops: CDR1 PRHDT, CDR2 FYEKMQ (reference sequence). Deletions cut 6 bases from V and 4 bases from J, with 24 bases between. CDR3 region: CASSQWQLSERTYGYTF. CDR3 bases: TGTGCCAGCAGTCAATGGCAGCTGAGTGAAAGAACCTATGGCTACACCTTC.

V is TRBV28 and J is TRBJ2-5; 9 positions agree with TRBD1. Germline CDR1 reads MDHEN; CDR2 reads SYDVKM. Trimming took 6 bases from V and 4 from J; bases not matched to a gene: 3. CDR3 length: 13 amino acids. The CDR3 loop is CASSRTGAETQYF. In DNA form, the CDR3 reads TGTGCCAGCAGCCGGACAGGGGCAGAGACCCAGTACTTC.

The chain couples TRBV4-1 to TRBJ1-2; D is unclear. This CDR3 has 13 amino acids. CDR1 and CDR2 (germline): MGHRA, YSYEKL. V lost 5 bases, J lost 4 bases, and 11 bases lay in between. In nucleotides, the CDR3 is TGCGCCAGCAGCAACCGAAAGACCTATGGCTACACCTTC. Its translation: CASSNRKTYGYTF.

J is TRBJ1-1 and V is TRBV7-3; 7 nucleotides agree with TRBD1. The germline gives CDR1 SGHTA, CDR2 FQGTGA. The CDR3 is 13 amino acids. Losses at the gene ends were 6 bases for V and 4 bases for J; bases not matched to a gene: 5. CDR3 sequence (DNA): TGTGCCAGCAGGCCGAGGGGGCCCACTGAAGCTTTCTTT. Translation: CASRPRGPTEAFF.

This clone counts as hyperexpanded. This chain uses TRBV14 with TRBJ2-1; 7 nucleotides align to TRBD2. The CDR3 covers 16 residues. Trimming cost V 3 bases and J 12 bases; bases outside gene matches: 17. Germline CDR1 reads SGHDN; CDR2 reads FVKESK. As DNA, the CDR3 is TGTGCCAGCAGCCAGTGGCGAGCGGGGACTACGATGTCGCAGTTCTTC. Translation gives CASSQWRAGTTMSQFF.

In this sample, this clone turned up a few times. The chain is built from TRBV21-1 and TRBJ1-5. TRBV21-1 is assigned pseudogene status. This CDR3 has 17 amino acids. CDR3 sequence reads: CASSTYVATLAHQPQHF. As DNA, the CDR3 is TGTGCCAGCAGCACATACGTAGCTACATTGGCTCATCAGCCCCAGCATTTT.

This rearrangement joins TRBV7-3 to TRBJ1-1; D perhaps matches TRBD1 (5 bases). The CDR3 has 14 residues. Trimming took 7 bases from V and 1 from J, leaving 13 bases between them. Looked up from germline, CDR1 is SGHTA and CDR2 is FQGTGA. The CDR3: CASTWGGPNTEAFF. CDR3 in DNA: TGTGCCAGCACCTGGGGGGGACCGAACACTGAAGCTTTCTTT.

The CDR3 reads CASSIFRAAEGYTF. The CDR3 DNA reads TGTGCCAGTAGTATTTTTAGGGCAGCGGAAGGCTACACCTTC. V and J are TRBV19 and TRBJ1-2; unclear D gene. CDR1 is LNHDA and CDR2 is SQIVND in the germline V gene (reference sequence). The CDR3 is 14 amino acids. The V end lost 3 bases, the J end lost 8 bases, and 16 bases lay between the germline ends.

The chain has TRBV5-6 and TRBJ2-1; D gene uncertain. Between the trimmed V and J ends, which lost 1 base and 2 bases, there was a span of 7 bases. CDR3 length: 14 residues. Germline V CDR1 and CDR2: SGHDT, YYEEEE. The CDR3 reads CASSLLAAYNEQFF. The CDR3 DNA sequence: TGTGCCAGCAGCTTGTTGGCGGCCTACAATGAGCAGTTCTTC.

CDR3: CASSDSNQPQHF. The DNA for the CDR3 is TGTGCCAGCAGTGACAGCAATCAGCCCCAGCATTTT. V gene TRBV2 combines with J gene TRBJ1-5, with D unclear. The V and J ends lost 3 bases and 1 base respectively, with 1 base between them. This CDR3 has 12 residues. Germline V gives CDR1 SNHLY, CDR2 FYNNEI.

The chain is built from TRBV6-5 and TRBJ1-1; no clear D gene. V lost 7 bases to trimming and J lost 2 bases, with 11 bases between them. CDR3 length equals 13 residues. The V gene's germline CDR1 is MNHEY and CDR2 SVGAGI. The CDR3 protein is CASTRRSNTEAFF. In DNA form, the CDR3 reads TGTGCCAGCACCCGCCGGAGTAACACTGAAGCTTTCTTT.

This clone was detected a few times. The rearrangement joins TRBV6-5 to TRBJ2-7, with D perhaps TRBD1 (5 bases). The CDR3 totals 13 residues. V lost 6 bases to trimming and J lost 0 bases, with 9 bases between them. The germline V gene encodes CDR1 MNHEY and CDR2 SVGAGI. Here the CDR3 DNA reads TGTGCCAGCAGCCAACAGGCCTCCTACGAGCAGTACTTC. Encoded protein: CASSQQASYEQYF.

The rearrangement uses TRBV9 and TRBJ1-2, with no clear D. Trimming took off 0 bases at V and 9 bases at J, with 9 bases between the two ends. The CDR3 sequence is 12 residues long. CDR1 SGDLS and CDR2 YYNGEE come from the germline V gene. CDR3 sequence: CASSVGRQSYTF. CDR3 DNA sequence: TGTGCCAGCAGCGTAGGGCGCCAGAGCTACACCTTC.

V gene TRBV30 combines with J gene TRBJ2-7; TRBD2 agrees at 10 bases. The length of the CDR3 is 15 residues. Trimming removed 3 bases from V and 2 bases from J; junction bases left unmatched: 7. The germline gives CDR1 GTSNPN, CDR2 SVGIG (reference sequence). The CDR3 bases are TGTGCCTGGAGCGAGTGGAGCGGGGGGGCCTACGAGCAGTACTTC. Translated: CAWSEWSGGAYEQYF.

The chain uses TRBV11-2 and TRBJ2-2; 9 nucleotides agree with TRBD1. The V segment lost 5 bases and the J segment 3 bases; nucleotides outside the gene matches: 7. Germline lookup yields CDR1 SGHAT and CDR2 FQNNGV. This CDR3 spans 16 amino acids. Here the CDR3 DNA reads TGTGCCAGCAGCCCCACAGGGGGCTTGGACACCGGGGAGCTGTTTTTT. Encoded protein: CASSPTGGLDTGELFF.

The chain recombines TRBV6-6 with TRBJ2-7; D remains unclear. Trimming removed 3 bases at V and 0 bases at J, with 12 bases between. Germline CDR1 MNHNY, CDR2 SVGAGI (reference sequence). There are 15 residues in the CDR3. The CDR3 DNA reads TGTGCCAGCAGTTATACTGGCGGTATCTCCTACGAGCAGTACTTC. This codes for CASSYTGGISYEQYF.

This chain links TRBV25-1 with TRBJ1-2; the D gene is possibly TRBD1 (5 bases). The germline CDR1 and CDR2 sequences are MGHDK and SYGVNS. This CDR3 is 15 amino acids long. Between the trimmed V and J ends, which lost 3 bases and 5 bases, there was a span of 16 bases. CDR3: CASSERGQGKYGYTF. As DNA, the CDR3 is TGTGCCAGCAGTGAGAGAGGGCAGGGAAAATATGGCTACACCTTC.